This TCR beta chain was sequenced during a study of CD8+ T cells in alopecia areata listed by TCRdb under 2018. As for the study more broadly: Treated patients were enrolled in an open-label pilot trial of oral tofacitinib, 5 to 10 mg twice daily, for moderate-to-severe alopecia areata. Tofacitinib-treated patients had biopsies at baseline and at 4 and 24 weeks of treatment, with a later scalp biopsy in several patients. Human TCRbeta sequencing covered scalp tissue and sorted CD4+ and CD8+ peripheral blood T cells from patchy and totalis/universalis alopecia areata patients and healthy controls. The study used high-throughput TCRbeta sequencing to examine T cell clonal expansion in alopecia areata, in both the C3H/HeJ mouse model and human patients. Tofacitinib was given for 6 to 18 months, followed by 6 months of follow-up off drug to assess delayed response and recurrence. RNA was extracted with the PAXgene miRNA kit for fixed scalp, the miRNeasy kit for PBMCs, and the RNeasy kit for mouse skin. Scalp clonality was compared across normal scalp (n=4), patchy alopecia areata scalp (n=8), and alopecia totalis/universalis scalp (n=8). immunoSEQ multiplex PCR using 35 Vbeta forward primers and 13 Jbeta reverse primers was used to amplify TCRbeta CDR3 regions. Beyond this particular receptor, the publication reports: Unlike mouse skin, where gammadelta T cells dominate, normal human skin contains resident alphabeta T cells that get sequenced too, which complicates analysis of the scalp TCR repertoire. Lesional scalp, especially in alopecia totalis/universalis, showed higher clonality and more expanded CD8+ clones than normal scalp, suggesting antigenic drive. Shared TCR sequences between patients were less evident than in mice, which may be partly attributable to HLA diversity in the patient population.

This specimen's time point label, per the study, means: baseline before oral tofacitinib. Lesional scalp punch biopsies and peripheral blood were obtained from alopecia areata patients. PBMCs were separated by density centrifugation and stained for CD3, CD4 and CD8, after which CD4+ and CD8+ T cells were sorted on a FACSAria. This clone was detected a few times. It has no known antigen specificity. Base quality data are lacking; no much larger clone is found one base away. V loses 6 bases, J loses 9 bases, and the germline ends lie 10 bases apart. From the germline V gene, CDR1 is SGDLS and CDR2 is YYNGEE. Inclusive of the bounding cysteine and phenylalanine, the CDR3 is 11 residues long. Of all the DNA, just the CDR3 is kept, 33 bases in frame from base 1. The library relied on the immunoSEQ multiplex PCR assay. To provide template for TCR sequencing, every sample had RNA extracted and reverse transcribed into cDNA. First-strand cDNA was synthesized with SuperScript III using a 2:1 mix of oligo-dT and random hexamers. A synthetic immune receptor repertoire was used to assess amplification bias, and residual bias was removed computationally. The paper's processing steps were these. After raw reads were preprocessed to remove errors, the CDR3 was defined following IMGT conventions as running from the conserved cysteine to phenylalanine. Clonality was computed as 1 minus the Shannon entropy, with the entropy normalized by log2 of the number of productive unique TCRs. CD4 or CD8 identity of scalp clones was inferred by cross-referencing scalp TCRbeta sequences with sorted blood CD4 and CD8 repertoires. TCRdb holds this immuneACCESS table with in-frame rearrangements only. Some clones are missing; in checked studies, unresolved V genes explain under half, and the rest has no known cause. From that table come the V and J calls and clone size; the DNA was used to work out D and trimming. This sample holds about 69,000 clones; 55% to 65% were observed only once. The ten largest clones add up to around a sixth of the sample.

The rearrangement joined TRBV9 to TRBJ2-1; TRBD2 is possibly the D segment (6 matching bases). This receptor was obtained from a human donor with alopecia areata. The specimen comprised CD8+ T cells sorted from blood, sampled at week 0. The CDR3: CASTSDGEQFF. The DNA sequence is given as TGTGCCAGCACTAGCGATGGTGAGCAGTTCTTC.